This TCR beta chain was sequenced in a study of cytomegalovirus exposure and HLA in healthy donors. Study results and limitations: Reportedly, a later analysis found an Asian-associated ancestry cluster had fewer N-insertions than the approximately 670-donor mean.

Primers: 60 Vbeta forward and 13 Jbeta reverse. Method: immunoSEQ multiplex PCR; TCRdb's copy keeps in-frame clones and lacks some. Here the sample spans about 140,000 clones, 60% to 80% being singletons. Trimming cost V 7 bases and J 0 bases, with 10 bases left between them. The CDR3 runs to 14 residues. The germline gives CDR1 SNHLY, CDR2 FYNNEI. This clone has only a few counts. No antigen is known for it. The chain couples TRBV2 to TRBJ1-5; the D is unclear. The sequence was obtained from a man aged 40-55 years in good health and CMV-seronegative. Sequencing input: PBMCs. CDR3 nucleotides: TGTGCCAGCACGATGGAGGGTAGCAATCAGCCCCAGCATTTT. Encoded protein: CASTMEGSNQPQHF. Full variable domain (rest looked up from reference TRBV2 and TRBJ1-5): EPEVTQTPSHQVTQMGQEVILRCVPISNHLYFYWYRQILGQKVEFLVSFYNNEISEKSEIFDDQFSVERPDGSNFTLKIRSTKLEDSAMYFCASTMEGSNQPQHFGDGTRLSIL.